This TCR beta chain derives from a study of CD8+ T cells in alopecia areata. Study background: Each day, treated patients took oral tofacitinib twice, at 5 to 10 mg per dose. Scalp area affected, as a percentage, set the severity score of treated patients. Study observations and caveats: Having one nonresponder leaves uncertain how baseline CD8+ expansion relates to response.

Treatment: oral pan-JAK inhibitor, 5-10 mg twice daily. This clone was seen a few times. Its antigen remains unknown. Reverse transcribed after extraction, RNA yielded cDNA as the sequencing template. Assay used: immunoSEQ multiplex PCR; TCRdb lists only in-frame clones, some missing. This sample has about 220,000 clones, with more than 45% found just once. Per germline, CDR1 WNHNN and CDR2 SYGVQD (reference sequence). The CDR3 has 14 residues. With 5 bases removed from V and 5 bases from J, the gap between germline ends came to 12 bases. The TCR originated in a human donor with alopecia areata. The genes are TRBV10-1 and TRBJ2-2, with D possibly matching TRBD2 (5 bases). Sample: CD4+ T cells sorted from blood, taken at week 4, from a patient treated with tofacitinib. The CDR3 spells CASSRVGGTGELFF. CDR3 DNA: TGCGCCAGCAGTAGGGTTGGCGGGACCGGGGAGCTGTTTTTT.